What follows describes a single TCR beta chain. Its cognate antigen is unknown. This sample is drawn from a study of cytomegalovirus exposure and HLA in healthy donors. Germline assignment: CDR1 SGHNT and CDR2 YENEEA. V shed 5 bases, J shed 2 bases, and the junction held 11 bases outside the gene matches. CDR3 length: 17 residues. Notes on the study in general: Later work associated roughly 15,000 TCR beta sequences with HLA alleles at 0.05 false discovery rate. The presence/absence work took it that sequencing depth was about the same across donors. Specificity for CMV antigens was confirmed in vitro for a few of the CMV-associated chains. Data from an earlier analysis indicated that most TCR beta V segments were productive either about 90% or about 30% of the time.

PCR primers comprised 60 Vbeta and 13 Jbeta primers. TCRdb's table, derived via immunoSEQ multiplex PCR, lists solely in-frame clones and lacks some. The sample contains 130,000 or so clones, roughly 70% of which appear only once. Input material: PBMCs. The sequence derives from a woman aged 40 to 55 in good health and CMV-seropositive. J is TRBJ2-3 and V is TRBV11-3; TRBD2 agrees at 9 bases. CDR3 amino acids: CASSPGGLAGFTDTQYF. CDR3 in DNA: TGTGCCAGCAGCCCGGGAGGGCTAGCGGGATTCACAGATACGCAGTATTTT.